This entry describes one T cell receptor beta chain. This sample was taken from a study of blood T cells in healthy people across ages. The CDR3 is 16 residues long. CDR1 is SGHTA, CDR2 FQGNSA, per germline. Caucasian, healthy and from Russia, the donors were aged between about 6 and 90. Next came a second PCR, run for roughly 7 to 12 cycles, which used a sample-barcoded 5' primer along with a J-beta primer mix. TCRdb reanalysed the 5' RACE reads using MiXCR and keeps one entry per CDR3 protein. This table has about 2 million distinct CDR3 sequences, roughly 49% appearing once. Sequencing was performed on blood. This receptor was identified in a middle-aged woman in good health. The V and J genes are TRBV7-2 and TRBJ2-5, with D perhaps being TRBD1 or TRBD2 (6 bases each). The J call is uncertain, as TRBJ2-1 better fits the DNA end. CDR3 residues: CASSLGAGGLQETQFF. The CDR3 DNA sequence: TGTGCCAGCAGCTTAGGGGCTGGGGGGCTTCAAGAGACCCAGTTCTTC.